Sequencing of this T cell receptor (beta chain) was carried out in a study of a mutant IDH1 vaccine in newly diagnosed glioma. The CDR3 length is 15 residues. CDR1 and CDR2 (germline): SEHNR, FQNEAQ (reference sequence). Trimming removed 4 bases at V and 5 bases at J, with 17 bases between. The method was immunoSEQ multiplex PCR; TCRdb's version includes in-frame clones alone and lacks a portion of them. The repertoire holds approximately 70,000 clones, with more than 65% as singletons. Stated time point: baseline, week 1 (first vaccination visit). Stated treatment: pre-vaccination baseline after standard-of-care therapy.

The chain is built from TRBV7-9 and TRBJ2-5; D is perhaps TRBD1 (6 bases). The sequences come from PBMCs, collected from a glioma patient treated with radiotherapy, temozolomide or both. The TCR sequence derives from a man aged 45-65 years with glioma. CDR3: CASSSRDTSRETQYF. DNA for the CDR3: TGTGCCAGCAGCTCCCGGGACACCTCCCGGGAGACCCAGTACTTC.